The 16 T cell receptor beta chains listed next were all sequenced from one sample in a study of cytomegalovirus exposure and HLA in healthy donors. PCR used 60 Vbeta primers and 13 Jbeta primers. Some clones are missing from TCRdb's copy, which holds only in-frame ones; the method was immunoSEQ multiplex PCR. The listing records about 200,000 clones. The sample was PBMCs. The origin of the receptors is a girl under 10 years old in good health and CMV-seropositive.

The V gene is TRBV7-9, the J gene TRBJ2-2; the D gene is possibly TRBD1 (6 bases). CDR3 length: 15 residues. V was clipped by 4 bases and J by 6 bases, with 15 bases between them. Germline V CDR1 and CDR2: SEHNR, FQNEAQ (reference sequence). CDR3 protein: CASSSRQTGAGELFF. The CDR3 DNA is TGTGCCAGCAGCTCGCGTCAGACAGGTGCCGGGGAGCTGTTTTTT.

CDR3 DNA sequence: TGTGCCAGCAGCCCAAAAGCGGGAGATGCCTACAATGAGCAGTTCTTC. It yields the protein CASSPKAGDAYNEQFF. This chain joins TRBV7-9 and TRBJ2-1; 8 bases match TRBD2. This CDR3 contains 16 residues. V lost 5 bases and J lost 2; bases outside the gene matches: 8. Germline CDR1 is SEHNR and CDR2 is FQNEAQ (reference sequence).

The rearrangement links TRBV14 to TRBJ1-1; D perhaps matches TRBD1 (6 bases). Germline-derived CDR1 and CDR2 are SGHDN and FVKESK. The CDR3 is 14 amino acids. The V gene lost 3 bases and the J gene lost 7 bases, with 15 bases spanning the gap. The CDR3 coding sequence is TGTGCCAGCAGCCACGAGAGGACAGCGAATGAAGCTTTCTTT. Its protein is CASSHERTANEAFF.

CDR3 loop: CASSPPGQGPGGYTF. The CDR3 DNA is TGTGCCAGCAGTCCCCCAGGGCAGGGGCCCGGGGGCTACACCTTC. The chain is built from TRBV27 and TRBJ1-2; TRBD1 is a possible D gene (6 bases). Germline V lookup: CDR1 MNHEY, CDR2 SMNVEV (reference sequence). This CDR3 has 15 amino acids. V was cut by 5 bases and J by 8 bases, with 21 bases left in between.

The genes are TRBV19 and TRBJ1-4, with D possibly matching TRBD1 (5 bases). The CDR3 extends over 15 amino acids. V was trimmed by 2 bases and J by 6 bases, leaving 13 bases between them. The germline CDR1 and CDR2 sequences are LNHDA and SQIVND (reference sequence). The CDR3 DNA reads TGTGCCAGTAGTATAAAGGGGCAGCGCGATGAAAAACTGTTTTTT. Its protein is CASSIKGQRDEKLFF.

V and J are TRBV18 and TRBJ2-3, with D unresolved. The CDR3 extends over 13 amino acids. V lost 8 bases, J lost 2 bases, and 11 bases lay in between. CDR1 is KGHSH, CDR2 LQKENI, per germline. The CDR3 loop is CASQPGPTDTQYF. CDR3 coding DNA: TGTGCCAGCCAGCCAGGCCCCACAGATACGCAGTATTTT.

V and J are TRBV29-1 and TRBJ1-2, with 8 bases fitting TRBD1. V lost 5 bases to trimming and J lost 3 bases; unmatched junction nucleotides: 8. CDR1 and CDR2 (germline): SQVTM, ANQGSEA. The CDR3 has 14 residues. CDR3 sequence: CSVPTGGGDYGYTF. In DNA, the CDR3 is TGCAGCGTTCCCACAGGGGGGGGCGACTATGGCTACACCTTC. The full variable domain, with the rest looked up from reference TRBV29-1 and TRBJ1-2, is SAVISQKPSRDICQRGTSLTIQCQVDSQVTMMFWYRQQPGQSLTLIATANQGSEATYESGFVIDKFPISRPNLTFSTLTVSNMSPEDSSIYLCSVPTGGGDYGYTFGSGTRLTVV.

The gene calls are TRBV29-1 and TRBJ2-7, with TRBD2 identical over 7 bases. Per germline, CDR1 SQVTM and CDR2 ANQGSEA. This CDR3 has 15 amino acids. Losses at the gene ends were 4 bases for V and 0 bases for J; bases not matched to a gene: 9. The CDR3 nucleotides read TGCAGCGTTGGGGGACTTGGCGGGAGCTCCTACGAGCAGTACTTC. Translation gives CSVGGLGGSSYEQYF.

This chain joins TRBV4-1 and TRBJ2-1; D is ambiguous. Germline V lookup: CDR1 MGHRA, CDR2 YSYEKL. This CDR3 region has 16 residues. V was clipped by 0 bases and J by 0 bases, with 9 bases between them. The CDR3 here is CASSQEGSSSYNEQFF. As DNA, the CDR3 is TGCGCCAGCAGCCAAGAGGGTTCTAGCTCCTACAATGAGCAGTTCTTC.

The V and J genes are TRBV6-1 and TRBJ2-5; D is possibly TRBD1 (6 bases). The CDR3 covers 14 residues. CDR1 is MNHNS and CDR2 is SASEGT in the germline V gene. The V end was cut by 6 bases, the J end by 9 bases, with 20 bases between. In nucleotides, the CDR3 is TGTGCCAGCAGCCCCACCCGGCAGTCAGGGGCCCAGTACTTC. This gives the protein CASSPTRQSGAQYF.

The V call is TRBV19, the J call TRBJ2-1; 8 bases match TRBD2. Germline CDR1 LNHDA, CDR2 SQIVND (reference sequence). Unmatched junction bases numbered 11, after V lost 9 bases and J lost 7 bases. The CDR3 is made up of 14 amino acids. In DNA form, the CDR3 reads TGTGCCAGCACCCTTGGGACTAGTAGGAATGAGCAGTTCTTC. This translates into CASTLGTSRNEQFF.

The rearrangement links TRBV6-5 to TRBJ1-2; possibly TRBD1 for D (6 bases). CDR3 length: 13 amino acids. Germline V gene sequence: CDR1 MNHEY, CDR2 SVGAGI. Trimming left V 6 bases short and J 2 bases short, with 10 bases between. CDR3 in DNA: TGTGCCAGCAGAGCCGACAGGAACTATGGCTACACCTTC. Translating it yields CASRADRNYGYTF.

As DNA, the CDR3 is TGTGCTAGTGGTTCATCCGGACAGTACCAAGAGACCCAGTACTTC. This sequence encodes CASGSSGQYQETQYF. This chain connects TRBV12-5 to TRBJ2-5; the D gene is possibly TRBD1 (6 bases). V gave up 4 bases and J gave up 0 bases, with 12 bases separating them. The CDR3 loop spans 15 amino acids. Germline CDR1 and CDR2: LGHNT and FRNRAP. Drawing the rest from reference TRBV12-5 and TRBJ2-5, the complete variable domain is DARVTQTPRHKVTEMGQEVTMRCQPILGHNTVFWYRQTMMQGLELLAYFRNRAPLDDSGMPKDRFSAEMPDATLATLKIQPSEPRDSAVYFCASGSSGQYQETQYFGPGTRLLVL.

On this clone itself: Sequence at one end of the junction differs from germline and may be a read error. V is TRBV9 and J is TRBJ2-7; D gene unclear. The germline V gene encodes CDR1 SGDLS and CDR2 YYNGEE. The CDR3 runs 12 residues. CDR3 region: CASSDEAYVQYF. The CDR3, as DNA: TGTGCCAGCAGCGATGAAGCCTACGTGCAGTACTTC.

J is TRBJ1-1 and V is TRBV19, with D unresolved. V was pared by 5 bases and J by 3 bases, with 10 bases between. This CDR3 spans 13 amino acids. The germline V gene has CDR1 LNHDA and CDR2 SQIVND (reference sequence). CDR3 residues: CASSRNEDTEAFF. CDR3 nucleotides: TGTGCCAGTAGTCGCAATGAGGACACTGAAGCTTTCTTT.

The rearrangement joins TRBV5-1 to TRBJ2-5; 12 bases map to TRBD2. This CDR3 contains 14 residues. Germline V gene data show CDR1 as SGHRS and CDR2 as YFSETQ. V shed 7 bases and J 3 bases; nucleotides not matched to a gene: 4. This CDR3 reads CASARLAGEETQYF. The DNA for the CDR3 is TGCGCCAGCGCTCGACTAGCGGGAGAAGAGACCCAGTACTTC.